This T cell receptor beta chain was captured by sequencing in a study of molecular identifiers for immune sequencing clone quantification. As previously described, bulk TCR libraries were made using listed TCR primers. TCRdb used MiXCR to reprocess the PCR reads, holding one entry per CDR3 protein. The sample consists of approximately 54,000 distinct CDR3 sequences, approximately 25% of them appearing once. This clonotype was counted at least ten times. The clonotype was recovered from a human donor in good health. Some libraries in this study had Jurkat cell RNA spiked in. The sequencing input was naive CD8+ T cells from blood, with Jurkat cell RNA spiked in. Subset defined: FACS-sorted CD8+CD4-CCR7+CD45RA+ naive T cells.

For the CDR3, the DNA is TGTGCCAGCAGTTTCCACCCGGCCCTCGCCAAAAACATTCAGTACTTC. Translated, it gives CASSFHPALAKNIQYF. This sequence joins TRBV6-5 and TRBJ2-4; no clear D. Deletions cut 4 bases from V and 1 base from J, with 14 bases between. CDR1 MNHEY and CDR2 SVGAGI come from the germline V gene. The CDR3 sequence is 16 residues long.